The 25 T cell receptor beta chains listed next were all sequenced from one sample in a study of cytomegalovirus exposure and HLA in healthy donors. The PCR made use of 60 Vbeta and 13 Jbeta primers. Using immunoSEQ multiplex PCR, the repertoire was profiled, and TCRdb retains in-frame clones only, with some absent. This sample's table has about 190,000 clones. Sequenced: PBMCs. These receptors were collected from a woman in her 30s in good health and CMV-seropositive.

This chain uses TRBV4-1 with TRBJ1-4; D may be TRBD1 (6 bases). In germline, CDR1 is MGHRA, CDR2 YSYEKL. The CDR3 length is 15 residues. V was cut by 6 bases and J by 11 bases, with 22 bases left in between. In DNA form, the CDR3 reads TGCGCCAGCAGGCACACCGGGACATCAGATCCCAAACTGTTTTTT. Protein: CASRHTGTSDPKLFF.

The chain uses TRBV7-6 and TRBJ2-1; 7 bases fit TRBD2. The V gene end was trimmed by 5 bases and the J gene end by 2 bases; junction bases not matched to a gene: 12. Per the germline V gene, CDR1 is SGHVS and CDR2 is FNYEAQ. The CDR3 totals 17 residues. CDR3 amino acids: CASSPFTLLAAYNEQFF. CDR3 coding DNA: TGTGCCAGCAGCCCATTTACTCTGCTAGCGGCCTACAATGAGCAGTTCTTC.

The chain employs TRBV7-9 and TRBJ2-5, with 8 bases identical to TRBD2. Germline assignment: CDR1 SEHNR and CDR2 FQNEAQ (reference sequence). The CDR3 has 17 amino acids. The junction had 9 bases not matched to a gene; V was cut back by 3 bases and J by 0 bases. CDR3 protein: CASSFLGRGADQETQYF. CDR3 DNA: TGTGCCAGCAGCTTTTTGGGGCGGGGGGCCGACCAAGAGACCCAGTACTTC.

The chain has TRBV15 and TRBJ1-2, with TRBD1 identical over 9 bases. The CDR3 runs to 14 residues. V shed 3 bases and J 3 bases; nucleotides not matched to a gene: 2. Germline V gene sequence: CDR1 LNHNV, CDR2 YYDKDF (reference sequence). CDR3 coding DNA: TGTGCCACCAGCAGCGACAGGGGGTACTATGGCTACACCTTC. Amino acid sequence: CATSSDRGYYGYTF. Supplemented by reference TRBV15 and TRBJ1-2, the full variable domain reads DAMVIQNPRYQVTQFGKPVTLSCSQTLNHNVMYWYQQKSSQAPKLLFHYYDKDFNNEADTPDNFQSRRPNTSFCFLDIRSPGLGDTAMYLCATSSDRGYYGYTFGSGTRLTVV.

Concerning this clone itself: The junction shows a germline mismatch at one end, possibly a read error. Additional DNA sequences in this sample encode the identical CDR3. The chain joins TRBV2 to TRBJ1-2; 9 bases map to TRBD1. Germline V gene lookup returns CDR1 SNHLY and CDR2 FYNNEI. This CDR3 is built from 13 residues. In nucleotides, the CDR3 is TGTGCTAGCAGGGGACAGGGAGGCTATGGCTACACCTTC. Encoded protein: CASRGQGGYGYTF.

DNA for the CDR3: TGTGCCATCAGTTTGGACAGGGGAAAGAATGAAGCTTTCTTT. Protein: CAISLDRGKNEAFF. The chain is built from TRBV10-3 and TRBJ1-1; 9 positions agree with TRBD1. CDR3 length: 14 amino acids. The junction had 8 bases not matched to a gene; V was cut back by 5 bases and J by 7 bases. Germline CDR1 and CDR2: ENHRY and SYGVKD.

The chain has TRBV28 and TRBJ1-2; D ambiguous. Germline V lookup: CDR1 MDHEN, CDR2 SYDVKM. CDR3 size: 13 residues. V lost 7 bases, J lost 2 bases, and 11 bases lay in between. CDR3 nucleotides: TGTGCCAGCATCCAATCGGGGAACTATGGCTACACCTTC. Its protein is CASIQSGNYGYTF.

This sequence joins TRBV2 and TRBJ2-1; D is ambiguous. The ends were cut back, 7 bases at V and 0 bases at J, with 10 bases in the middle. CDR1 is SNHLY, CDR2 FYNNEI, per germline. This CDR3 contains 14 residues. CDR3 protein: CASNAVSSYNEQFF. The DNA for the CDR3 is TGTGCCAGCAATGCGGTGAGCTCCTACAATGAGCAGTTCTTC.

The chain couples TRBV19 to TRBJ1-2; the D gene is possibly TRBD1 (6 bases). V lost 6 bases and J lost 7, with 18 bases in between. Germline CDR1 and CDR2: LNHDA and SQIVND (reference sequence). The CDR3 totals 14 residues. The CDR3 reads CASSPMGALAGYTF. CDR3 bases: TGTGCCAGTAGCCCCATGGGGGCCCTGGCTGGCTACACCTTC. Variable domain in full (rest from reference TRBV19 and TRBJ1-2): DGGITQSPKYLFRKEGQNVTLSCEQNLNHDAMYWYRQDPGQGLRLIYYSQIVNDFQKGDIAEGYSVSREKKESFPLTVTSAQKNPTAFYLCASSPMGALAGYTFGSGTRLTVV.

The J gene is TRBJ2-1, the V gene TRBV14; no reliable D call. Germline V lookup: CDR1 SGHDN, CDR2 FVKESK. The CDR3 consists of 15 residues. The V gene lost 2 bases and the J gene lost 3 bases, with 11 bases spanning the gap. CDR3 region: CASSQNAGFYNEQFF. Here the CDR3 DNA reads TGTGCCAGCAGCCAAAATGCCGGGTTCTACAATGAGCAGTTCTTC.

The V call is TRBV7-9, the J call TRBJ1-2; no reliable D call. Germline V gene lookup returns CDR1 SEHNR and CDR2 FQNEAQ (reference sequence). This CDR3 contains 13 residues. The V and J ends lost 6 bases and 1 base respectively, with 9 bases between them. CDR3 coding DNA: TGTGCCAGCAGTCCGGGTATTAACTATGGCTACACCTTC. Translated: CASSPGINYGYTF.

This chain uses TRBV5-1 with TRBJ2-3, with 7 positions matching TRBD2. Trimming cost V 2 bases and J 4 bases; bases outside gene matches: 7. Germline CDR1 reads SGHRS; CDR2 reads YFSETQ. The CDR3 extends over 15 amino acids. Here the CDR3 reads CASSFSAGTPDTQYF. CDR3 sequence (DNA): TGCGCCAGCAGCTTCTCAGCGGGAACGCCAGATACGCAGTATTTT.

The chain uses TRBV6-5 and TRBJ2-7; TRBD1 might be the D (7 bases). CDR3 length: 16 amino acids. From germline, CDR1 is MNHEY and CDR2 SVGAGI. Trimming took 2 bases from V and 6 from J, leaving 20 bases between them. The CDR3 DNA sequence: TGTGCCAGCAGTTACACCCTCCGACAGGGAGGAGGCGAGCAGTACTTC. It is translated as CASSYTLRQGGGEQYF.

In the case of this clone: In the same sample, other DNA sequences code for this CDR3. The V gene is TRBV5-1, the J gene TRBJ2-5; 7 nucleotides agree with TRBD1. Germline CDR1 is SGHRS and CDR2 is YFSETQ. J was trimmed by 4 bases and V by 2 bases; bases with no gene match: 5. This CDR3 spans 14 amino acids. This CDR3 is CASSLGRGRETQYF. The CDR3 DNA follows: TGCGCCAGCAGCTTAGGCAGGGGGAGAGAGACCCAGTACTTC. Full variable domain (rest looked up from reference TRBV5-1 and TRBJ2-5): KAGVTQTPRYLIKTRGQQVTLSCSPISGHRSVSWYQQTPGQGLQFLFEYFSETQRNKGNFPGRFSGRQFSNSRSEMNVSTLELGDSALYLCASSLGRGRETQYFGPGTRLLVL.

The chain combines TRBV10-3 with TRBJ1-4, with 7 bases fitting TRBD1. Losses at the gene ends were 10 bases for V and 0 bases for J; bases not matched to a gene: 20. Germline V lookup: CDR1 ENHRY, CDR2 SYGVKD. The CDR3 spans 19 residues. CDR3 residues: CAKCAGQTKMKATNEKLFF. In nucleotides, the CDR3 is TGTGCCAAGTGTGCGGGACAGACTAAAATGAAGGCAACTAATGAAAAACTGTTTTTT.

V is TRBV29-1 and J is TRBJ1-1; D is uncertain. Germline-derived CDR1 and CDR2 are SQVTM and ANQGSEA. The ends were cut back, 1 base at V and 4 bases at J, with 16 bases in the middle. CDR3 length: 15 amino acids. CDR3 region: CSVEVPARFRTEAFF. As DNA, the CDR3 is TGCAGCGTTGAAGTCCCCGCCAGGTTTCGCACTGAAGCTTTCTTT.

V usage is TRBV9 and J usage is TRBJ2-7; D gene ambiguous. The germline V gene encodes CDR1 SGDLS and CDR2 YYNGEE. The CDR3 contains 15 residues. With 0 bases removed from V and 3 bases from J, the gap between germline ends came to 13 bases. The CDR3 spells CASSVGGRSDYEQYF. The CDR3 DNA reads as TGTGCCAGCAGCGTAGGCGGTAGGTCGGACTACGAGCAGTACTTC. Variable domain in full (rest from reference TRBV9 and TRBJ2-7): DSGVTQTPKHLITATGQRVTLRCSPRSGDLSVYWYQQSLDQGLQFLIQYYNGEERAKGNILERFSAQQFPDLHSELNLSSLELGDSALYFCASSVGGRSDYEQYFGPGTRLTVT.

This chain links TRBV7-2 with TRBJ2-1; a possible D gene is TRBD2 (6 bases). In germline, CDR1 is SGHTA, CDR2 FQGNSA. Trimming took off 5 bases at V and 3 bases at J, with 8 bases between the two ends. The CDR3 has 13 amino acids. As DNA, the CDR3 is TGTGCCAGCAGCGCGGGGTTCTACAATGAGCAGTTCTTC. Amino acid sequence: CASSAGFYNEQFF.

The chain uses TRBV6-1 and TRBJ2-3; the match to TRBD1 covers 10 bases. The germline V gene encodes CDR1 MNHNS and CDR2 SASEGT. This CDR3 region has 15 residues. The V segment lost 3 bases and the J segment 5 bases; nucleotides outside the gene matches: 5. CDR3 amino acids: CASSERQGAVDTQYF. The DNA for the CDR3 is TGTGCCAGCAGTGAGAGACAGGGGGCTGTAGATACGCAGTATTTT.

The chain has TRBV7-7 and TRBJ2-7, with no clear D. V shed 5 bases and J shed 2 bases, with 13 bases lying between them. Looked up from germline, CDR1 is SSHAT and CDR2 is FNYEAQ (reference sequence). CDR3 length equals 14 residues. DNA for the CDR3: TGTGCCAGCAGCCCCCACAGCCAGACCTACGAGCAGTACTTC. Residues: CASSPHSQTYEQYF.

This chain connects TRBV20-1 to TRBJ1-1; D might be TRBD1 (6 bases). V was pared by 5 bases and J by 8 bases, with 9 bases between. CDR1 and CDR2 (germline): DFQATT, SNEGSKA (reference sequence). The CDR3 contains 10 residues. The chain's CDR3 is CSAAGTEAFF. The CDR3 coding sequence is TGCAGTGCTGCCGGGACAGAAGCTTTCTTT.

The CDR3 loop reads CASSVPDTKPQFF. The CDR3 coding sequence is TGTGCCAGCAGCGTACCGGACACTAAGCCCCAGTTCTTC. This rearrangement joins TRBV5-4 to TRBJ2-1; possibly TRBD1 for D (5 bases). Germline V lookup: CDR1 SGHNT, CDR2 YYREEE (reference sequence). V lost 4 bases and J 13 bases, leaving 18 bases between the germline ends. The CDR3 totals 13 residues. The full variable domain, with the rest looked up from reference TRBV5-4 and TRBJ2-1, is ETGVTQSPTHLIKTRGQQVTLRCSSQSGHNTVSWYQQALGQGPQFIFQYYREEENGRGNFPPRFSGLQFPNYSSELNVNALELDDSALYLCASSVPDTKPQFFGPGTRLTVL.

The CDR3 DNA is TGTGCCAGCAGCGCCGGGACAGGGGGCCCCGGGGAGCTGTTTTTT. This encodes CASSAGTGGPGELFF. The chain employs TRBV7-7 and TRBJ2-2; 12 nucleotides align to TRBD1. Losses at the gene ends were 5 bases for V and 6 bases for J; bases not matched to a gene: 4. Germline V gives CDR1 SSHAT, CDR2 FNYEAQ (reference sequence). The CDR3 has 15 residues.

V and J are TRBV29-1 and TRBJ1-2; 7 bases map to TRBD1. The V gene's germline CDR1 is SQVTM and CDR2 ANQGSEA. V lost 7 bases and J lost 6; bases outside the gene matches: 17. The CDR3 runs to 15 residues. The CDR3 nucleotides are TGCAGCGCTGACCCCCACCAGGGGGGCGCGGATGGCTACACCTTC. This sequence encodes CSADPHQGGADGYTF. The entire variable domain, with the rest obtained from reference TRBV29-1 and TRBJ1-2, is as follows: SAVISQKPSRDICQRGTSLTIQCQVDSQVTMMFWYRQQPGQSLTLIATANQGSEATYESGFVIDKFPISRPNLTFSTLTVSNMSPEDSSIYLCSADPHQGGADGYTFGSGTRLTVV.

The J gene is TRBJ2-1, the V gene TRBV7-9, with 7 nucleotides matching TRBD1. The CDR3 contains 16 residues. The J segment lost 3 bases and the V segment lost 2 bases, leaving 7 bases of the junction unmatched. The germline V gene encodes CDR1 SEHNR and CDR2 FQNEAQ (reference sequence). The CDR3 DNA sequence: TGTGCCAGCAGCTTACTTCCGGGACAGATCTACAATGAGCAGTTCTTC. It yields the protein CASSLLPGQIYNEQFF.